The 27 T cell receptor beta chains given below trace back to one sample, sequenced in a study of CD8+ T cells in alopecia areata. As the sequencing template, cDNA was produced by extracting RNA and reverse transcribing it. Data came from immunoSEQ multiplex PCR; TCRdb stores just in-frame clones and leaves some out. The sample shows 210,000 or so clones, under 70% of them seen only once. Regarding treatment: oral pan-JAK inhibitor, 5-10 mg twice daily. The input for sequencing was CD4+ T cells sorted from blood, taken at approximately week 45, from a patient treated with tofacitinib. These TCRs come from a human donor with alopecia areata.

The V call is TRBV30, the J call TRBJ1-4; no definite D call. Between the trimmed V and J ends, which lost 8 bases and 1 base, there was a span of 11 bases. Germline-derived CDR1 and CDR2 are GTSNPN and SVGIG (reference sequence). The CDR3 loop spans 13 amino acids. The CDR3 spells CAGEGVTNEKLFF. The CDR3 DNA reads TGTGCCGGGGAAGGTGTAACTAATGAAAAACTGTTTTTT.

V is TRBV2 and J is TRBJ2-2; TRBD1 agrees at 11 bases. The germline V gene has CDR1 SNHLY and CDR2 FYNNEI. J lost 4 bases, V lost 6 bases, and 7 bases had no gene match. The CDR3 totals 16 residues. The CDR3 bases are TGTGCCAGCAGGGACCCGGGACAGGGGGTCACCGGGGAGCTGTTTTTT. Translation gives CASRDPGQGVTGELFF.

This clone was found once. The J gene is TRBJ2-3, the V gene TRBV7-6; the D gene is possibly TRBD2 (5 bases). Trimming stripped 2 bases from V and 1 base from J, with 16 bases between. This CDR3 contains 17 residues. Per the germline V gene, CDR1 is SGHVS and CDR2 is FNYEAQ. The CDR3 here is CASSLRSGGSRTDTQYF. In DNA form, the CDR3 reads TGTGCCAGCAGCTTACGGTCGGGCGGGTCCCGCACAGATACGCAGTATTTT.

The gene calls are TRBV6-5 and TRBJ2-5; 11 nucleotides agree with TRBD2. The length of the CDR3 is 16 residues. Germline V gene data show CDR1 as MNHEY and CDR2 as SVGAGI. Trimming removed 4 bases from V and 4 bases from J; junction bases left unmatched: 8. As DNA, the CDR3 is TGTGCCAGCAGTTCTCTAGCGGGGGGCTCACTAGAGACCCAGTACTTC. Translated: CASSSLAGGSLETQYF.

CDR3 protein: CASSRDWGNSPLHF. CDR3 nucleotides: TGTGCCAGCAGCCGAGATTGGGGGAATTCACCCCTCCACTTT. This sequence joins TRBV6-5 and TRBJ1-6, with D perhaps TRBD1 (5 bases). Trimming shortened V by 6 bases and J by 7 bases, and 13 bases separated the two germline ends. Germline V gene lookup returns CDR1 MNHEY and CDR2 SVGAGI. There are 14 residues in the CDR3.

This clone has only a few counts. The rearrangement joins TRBV19 to TRBJ1-5, with D tentatively TRBD1 (5 bases). Germline CDR1 reads LNHDA; CDR2 reads SQIVND (reference sequence). V lost 9 bases to trimming and J lost 7 bases, with 19 bases between them. This CDR3 region has 14 residues. The CDR3 region is CASSWVGVQQPQHF. The DNA for the CDR3 is TGTGCCAGCAGTTGGGTGGGGGTGCAACAGCCCCAGCATTTT.

The chain is built from TRBV6-6 and TRBJ2-7; a possible D gene is TRBD2 (6 bases). The germline CDR1 and CDR2 sequences are MNHNY and SVGAGI (reference sequence). Trimming pared 0 bases from V and 0 bases from J, leaving 12 bases between. The CDR3 has 16 amino acids. CDR3: CASSYSRYGSSYEQYF. In DNA form, the CDR3 reads TGTGCCAGCAGTTACTCCCGGTACGGGAGCTCCTACGAGCAGTACTTC.

This chain uses TRBV29-1 with TRBJ1-1; 8 bases line up with TRBD1. The germline CDR1 and CDR2 sequences are SQVTM and ANQGSEA. This CDR3 has 13 amino acids. J lost 3 bases, V lost 7 bases, and 7 bases had no gene match. The CDR3 nucleotides read TGCAGCGGGAGGACAGGGAGAGACACTGAAGCTTTCTTT. Translating gives CSGRTGRDTEAFF.

To note about this clone: Other DNA sequences from this sample encode an identical CDR3 as well. The rearrangement links TRBV11-2 to TRBJ2-1; 15 positions match TRBD2. V shed 5 bases, J shed 1 base, and the junction held 3 bases outside the gene matches. CDR3 length equals 17 residues. Germline V gene sequence: CDR1 SGHAT, CDR2 FQNNGV. CDR3 DNA sequence: TGTGCCAGCAGCCTCGGACTAGCGGGGGGGTCCTACAATGAGCAGTTCTTC. Protein sequence: CASSLGLAGGSYNEQFF.

For this clone: Distinct nucleotide sequences in the sample also encode this CDR3. The rearrangement links TRBV2 to TRBJ1-5; D is ambiguous. CDR3 length: 13 residues. With 1 base removed from V and 1 base from J, the gap between germline ends came to 2 bases. In germline, CDR1 is SNHLY, CDR2 FYNNEI. The CDR3 nucleotides read TGTGCCAGCAGTGAAGGGAGCAATCAGCCCCAGCATTTT. Its protein is CASSEGSNQPQHF.

This clone was seen a few times. This sequence joins TRBV7-3 and TRBJ2-6; a possible D gene is TRBD2 (5 bases). V lost 3 bases and J 0 bases, leaving 9 bases between the germline ends. The CDR3 sequence is 16 residues long. CDR1 and CDR2 from the germline V gene are SGHTA and FQGTGA. As DNA, the CDR3 is TGTGCCAGCAGCTTTTCTGGGAGCTCTGGGGCCAACGTCCTGACTTTC. Translated: CASSFSGSSGANVLTF.

In nucleotides, the CDR3 is TGTGCCAGCAGCTCTATTGTAGGTGGGGGCTACACCTTC. Protein product: CASSSIVGGGYTF. The chain links TRBV7-2 to TRBJ1-2; unclear D gene. Deletions cut 4 bases from V and 8 bases from J, with 14 bases between. This CDR3 has 13 residues. Germline CDR1 reads SGHTA; CDR2 reads FQGNSA.

As concerns this clone: At one of its ends the junction is not consistent with the germline gene, which may arise from a read error. This rearrangement joins TRBV27 to TRBJ2-5, with 11 nucleotides matching TRBD2. Germline V gene lookup returns CDR1 MNHEY and CDR2 SMNVEV (reference sequence). This CDR3 is 15 amino acids long. The CDR3 coding sequence is TGTGCCAGCAGCAGTACTAGCGGGGGCCAAGGGACCCAGTACTTC. Protein: CASSSTSGGQGTQYF.

The V and J genes are TRBV30 and TRBJ2-4; TRBD1 aligns across 7 bases. The CDR3 consists of 11 residues. Germline lookup yields CDR1 GTSNPN and CDR2 SVGIG (reference sequence). V shed 1 base, J shed 9 bases, and the junction held 0 bases outside the gene matches. CDR3: CAWSDRGIQYF. CDR3 in DNA: TGTGCCTGGAGTGACAGGGGCATTCAGTACTTC.

The chain has TRBV29-1 and TRBJ2-1, with a weak D call TRBD2 (5 bases). CDR3 length: 15 residues. The ends were cut back, 6 bases at V and 4 bases at J, with 19 bases in the middle. From germline, CDR1 is SQVTM and CDR2 ANQGSEA. The CDR3 region is CSVPASGVRYNEQFF. CDR3 nucleotide sequence: TGCAGCGTCCCCGCAAGCGGCGTGAGATACAATGAGCAGTTCTTC.

The V gene is TRBV23-1, the J gene TRBJ1-1; 8 bases map to TRBD1. TRBV23-1 is sorted into the ORF group, with uncertain function. The V gene end was trimmed by 9 bases and the J gene end by 4 bases; junction bases not matched to a gene: 25. The CDR3 is 19 amino acids. As DNA, the CDR3 is TGCGCCAGGGGTTACTGGACGGCGGACAGGGCTGGGGGATGCACTGAAGCTTTCTTT. Encoded protein: CARGYWTADRAGGCTEAFF.

The gene calls are TRBV5-1 and TRBJ2-6; no clear D. This CDR3 region has 15 residues. The V gene's germline CDR1 is SGHRS and CDR2 YFSETQ. Trimming removed 1 base from V and 6 bases from J, with 11 bases in between. The CDR3 loop reads CASSLFEAAANVLTF. In nucleotides, the CDR3 is TGCGCCAGCAGCTTGTTTGAGGCCGCGGCCAACGTCCTGACTTTC. Variable domain in full (rest from reference TRBV5-1 and TRBJ2-6): KAGVTQTPRYLIKTRGQQVTLSCSPISGHRSVSWYQQTPGQGLQFLFEYFSETQRNKGNFPGRFSGRQFSNSRSEMNVSTLELGDSALYLCASSLFEAAANVLTFGAGSRLTVL.

The V gene is TRBV7-2, the J gene TRBJ2-7; TRBD1 agrees at 8 bases. The V and J ends lost 5 bases and 2 bases, in that order; junction bases with no gene match: 11. CDR3 size: 16 residues. CDR1 and CDR2 (germline): SGHTA, FQGNSA. Written as DNA, the CDR3 is TGTGCCAGCAGCGCAGACTCCGGGACAGGCGCCTACGAGCAGTACTTC. Residues: CASSADSGTGAYEQYF.

This clone was counted a few times. This chain connects TRBV9 to TRBJ2-2; perhaps TRBD2 as D (5 bases). Per the germline V gene, CDR1 is SGDLS and CDR2 is YYNGEE. Trimming cost V 0 bases and J 0 bases, with 9 bases left between them. The CDR3 length is 16 residues. In DNA form, the CDR3 reads TGTGCCAGCAGCGTAGCCGCGGGCGCGAACACCGGGGAGCTGTTTTTT. Translating it yields CASSVAAGANTGELFF.

V usage is TRBV2 and J usage is TRBJ2-1; D not resolved. Germline V lookup: CDR1 SNHLY, CDR2 FYNNEI. The V end lost 8 bases, the J end lost 4 bases, and 6 bases lay between the germline ends. The length of the CDR3 is 11 residues. CDR3 nucleotide sequence: TGTGCCAGCTCGTTGTACAATGAGCAGTTCTTC. Amino acids: CASSLYNEQFF.

The J gene is TRBJ1-2, the V gene TRBV14; 8 bases map to TRBD1. V gave up 0 bases and J gave up 6 bases; unmatched junction bases: 9. CDR3 length: 16 residues. Germline CDR1 is SGHDN and CDR2 is FVKESK. As DNA, the CDR3 is TGTGCCAGCAGCCAAGAATCGTTGGGGACAGGAGATGGCTACACCTTC. As protein: CASSQESLGTGDGYTF. Variable domain in full (rest from reference TRBV14 and TRBJ1-2): EAGVTQFPSHSVIEKGQTVTLRCDPISGHDNLYWYRRVMGKEIKFLLHFVKESKQDESGMPNNRFLAERTGGTYSTLKVQPAELEDSGVYFCASSQESLGTGDGYTFGSGTRLTVV.

The J gene is TRBJ2-6, the V gene TRBV29-1; D gene ambiguous. Germline V lookup: CDR1 SQVTM, CDR2 ANQGSEA. The CDR3 extends over 17 amino acids. Between the trimmed V and J ends, which lost 0 bases and 1 base, there was a span of 13 bases. CDR3 sequence: CSVEEWLPSSGANVLTF. The CDR3 DNA is TGCAGCGTTGAAGAGTGGCTGCCGTCTTCTGGGGCCAACGTCCTGACTTTC.

This clone was counted only a few times. The germline gene is not matched at one end of the junction; a read error may be the cause. The chain uses TRBV6-6 and TRBJ1-4; TRBD1 aligns across 8 bases. CDR3 length: 12 amino acids. Germline assignment: CDR1 MNHNY and CDR2 SVGAGI (reference sequence). The CDR3 nucleotides are TGTGCCAGCAGCGTTCTCGGGGACAGGCTCGATTTT. Encoded protein: CASSVLGDRLDF.

The chain couples TRBV30 to TRBJ2-3; D uncertain. The CDR3 is 16 amino acids. Germline CDR1 is GTSNPN and CDR2 is SVGIG (reference sequence). The V end was cut by 0 bases, the J end by 0 bases, with 13 bases between. This CDR3 reads CAWSVSPTLSTDTQYF. The CDR3 DNA reads as TGTGCCTGGAGTGTATCGCCGACTCTCAGCACAGATACGCAGTATTTT.

On this clone itself: One junction end disagrees with the germline gene, perhaps due to a read error. The V and J genes are TRBV7-2 and TRBJ2-3; 10 nucleotides line up with TRBD2. The CDR3 covers 17 residues. Germline values: CDR1 SGHTA, CDR2 FQGNSA. CDR3 sequence reads: CASSIAGGRWSTDTQYF. In nucleotides, the CDR3 is TGTGCCAGCAGCATAGCGGGGGGACGATGGAGCACAGATACGCAGTATTTT.

On this clone itself: This sample also contains other DNA sequences that code for the same CDR3. J is TRBJ2-7 and V is TRBV30, with D perhaps matching TRBD2 (5 bases). Trimming took 0 bases from V and 3 from J, leaving 6 bases between them. The germline V gene encodes CDR1 GTSNPN and CDR2 SVGIG (reference sequence). The CDR3 runs 12 residues. CDR3 bases: TGTGCCTGGAGTGTACGGGACTACGAGCAGTACTTC. Residues: CAWSVRDYEQYF.

J is TRBJ1-4 and V is TRBV29-1; no clear D gene. The CDR3 has 11 residues. Per germline, CDR1 SQVTM and CDR2 ANQGSEA. Trimming cost V 5 bases and J 8 bases, with 9 bases left between them. The CDR3 spells CSVFSGEKLFF. The CDR3 nucleotides are TGCAGCGTTTTTAGTGGAGAAAAACTGTTTTTT.